These 8 T cell receptor beta chains were sequenced from one sample in a study of T cell repertoires in cytomegalovirus infection. One entry per CDR3 protein, called by TCRdb with MiXCR from the reads. The sample comprises over 150,000 distinct CDR3 sequences, 13% to 15% of which are singletons, and approximately 30% rests with the top ten. Source material: PBMCs. Receptors were obtained from a human donor in good health (CMV status not recorded). Some clones in this sample may be carry-over from other donors' samples.

This clonotype was counted ten times or more. This chain connects TRBV7-2 to TRBJ1-5; a weak D match, TRBD1 (6 bases). V was shortened by 4 bases and J by 11 bases, with 15 bases between the two germline ends. This CDR3 comprises 13 residues. Germline CDR1 and CDR2: SGHTA and FQGNSA. In DNA form, the CDR3 reads TGTGCCAGCAGCTCAACAGGGTTTGTAGCCCAGCATTTT. It translates to CASSSTGFVAQHF.

This clonotype was detected only a few times. V and J are TRBV5-1 and TRBJ2-1; no reliable D call. Per the germline V gene, CDR1 is SGHRS and CDR2 is YFSETQ. V dropped 6 bases and J dropped 8 bases, with 24 bases sitting between them. The CDR3 runs 16 residues. The CDR3 reads CASTLGSSGARDEQFF. The CDR3 nucleotides are TGCGCCAGCACCCTTGGGTCCTCAGGAGCCCGGGATGAGCAGTTCTTC.

This clonotype appeared many times. The rearrangement joins TRBV7-2 to TRBJ2-7, with 10 bases that match TRBD2. The V gene's germline CDR1 is SGHTA and CDR2 FQGNSA. J gave up 5 bases and V 4 bases, and 14 bases lay outside the gene matches. The CDR3 consists of 17 residues. In DNA form, the CDR3 reads TGTGCCAGCAGCTCGCCCGCCCAGCGGGAGGGCCGCAACGAGCAGTACTTC. Amino acids: CASSSPAQREGRNEQYF.

This clonotype was counted a few times. This chain joins TRBV9 and TRBJ2-1, with 10 bases fitting TRBD1. Germline V CDR1 and CDR2: SGDLS, YYNGEE. The V gene end was trimmed by 2 bases and the J gene end by 6 bases; junction bases not matched to a gene: 2. The CDR3 length is 14 residues. CDR3 sequence reads: CASSVGTGVNEQFF. DNA for the CDR3: TGTGCCAGCAGCGTCGGGACAGGGGTCAATGAGCAGTTCTTC. The full variable domain, completed using reference TRBV9 and TRBJ2-1, is DSGVTQTPKHLITATGQRVTLRCSPRSGDLSVYWYQQSLDQGLQFLIQYYNGEERAKGNILERFSAQQFPDLHSELNLSSLELGDSALYFCASSVGTGVNEQFFGPGTRLTVL.

This clonotype was picked up many times. The genes are TRBV7-9 and TRBJ2-4; possibly TRBD1 or TRBD2 for D (5 bases each). The CDR3 spans 12 residues. Trimming left V 2 bases short and J 9 bases short, with 8 bases between. From germline, CDR1 is SEHNR and CDR2 FQNEAQ (reference sequence). CDR3 sequence reads: CASSLSGTIQYF. CDR3 nucleotides: TGTGCCAGCAGCTTATCCGGGACCATTCAGTACTTC.

This clonotype showed up many times. As DNA, the CDR3 is TGTGCCAGCAGACAGGGTGGCACTGAAGCTTTCTTT. This gives the protein CASRQGGTEAFF. This chain joins TRBV14 and TRBJ1-1; weak D call: TRBD1 (6 bases). Germline V gene sequence: CDR1 SGHDN, CDR2 FVKESK. The ends were cut back, 6 bases at V and 4 bases at J, with 9 bases in the middle. The length of the CDR3 is 12 residues.

This clonotype was detected a few times. V and J are TRBV7-9 and TRBJ1-3; 11 bases are shared with TRBD1. The length of the CDR3 is 16 residues. Germline lookup yields CDR1 SEHNR and CDR2 FQNEAQ (reference sequence). After removal of 4 bases from V and 2 bases from J, the junction contained 4 bases not matched to a gene. The CDR3 DNA sequence: TGTGCCAGCAGCTCCGGGACAGGGGGTCCTGGAAACACCATATATTTT. Its translation is CASSSGTGGPGNTIYF.

This clonotype was recorded at least ten times. The CDR3 reads CASSPRTGTRTETQYF. For the CDR3, the DNA is TGTGCCAGCAGTCCCAGGACCGGGACTAGGACAGAGACCCAGTACTTC. This rearrangement joins TRBV12-3 or TRBV12-4 to TRBJ2-5; 8 positions agree with TRBD2. The trim removed 5 bases at V and 4 bases at J, leaving 12 bases unmatched. This CDR3 has 16 residues.